The 28 T cell receptor beta chains given below trace back to one sample, sequenced in a study of cytomegalovirus exposure and HLA in healthy donors (dated by TCRdb to 2016 to 2017). Library construction relied on the immunoSEQ multiplex PCR assay. For the multiplex PCR, a mixture combining 60 forward primers for TCR Vbeta segments and 13 reverse primers for TCR Jbeta segments was used. This immuneACCESS table, as held by TCRdb, lists in-frame sequences with V and J called but not all clones. Of the missing ones, under half trace to an unresolved V gene in checked studies; the others have no known cause. The sample includes approximately 140,000 clones, with approximately 80% observed a single time. Clones ranked in the top ten supply 4.5% to 6.5% of the sample. Sequences were obtained from PBMCs. All receptors derive from a male donor in good health and CMV-seronegative.

This sequence joins TRBV28 and TRBJ2-7, with 7 bases identical to TRBD1. V trimming: 3 bases; J trimming: 6 bases; junction bases outside the gene matches: 5. The CDR3 is 13 residues long. Germline CDR1 reads MDHEN; CDR2 reads SYDVKM. CDR3 nucleotides: TGTGCCAGCAGTTTGAGGGGGCTGGGCGAGCAGTACTTC. Its protein product is CASSLRGLGEQYF.

About this clone: The sample contains more than one DNA sequence encoding this CDR3. The J gene is TRBJ1-5, the V gene TRBV30; no clear D. CDR1 and CDR2 (germline): GTSNPN, SVGIG (reference sequence). Trimming pared 0 bases from V and 6 bases from J, leaving 6 bases between. The CDR3 has 12 amino acids. CDR3 residues: CAWSVLGQPQHF. DNA for the CDR3: TGTGCCTGGAGTGTACTTGGTCAGCCCCAGCATTTT.

The chain is built from TRBV7-2 and TRBJ1-2; tentative D call: TRBD1 (6 bases). This CDR3 has 13 amino acids. Trimming shortened V by 2 bases and J by 8 bases, and 12 bases separated the two germline ends. Germline-derived CDR1 and CDR2 are SGHTA and FQGNSA. In nucleotides, the CDR3 is TGTGCCAGCAGCTTATCCAGGGGCGCAGGCTACACCTTC. Translating gives CASSLSRGAGYTF.

This chain joins TRBV7-9 and TRBJ2-4; D remains ambiguous. Per the germline V gene, CDR1 is SEHNR and CDR2 is FQNEAQ (reference sequence). The V end lost 1 base, the J end lost 7 bases, and 8 bases lay between the germline ends. This CDR3 comprises 13 residues. The chain's CDR3 is CASSLVGSNIQYF. CDR3 nucleotide sequence: TGTGCCAGCAGCTTAGTCGGGTCGAACATTCAGTACTTC.

The V call is TRBV5-1, the J call TRBJ2-2, with D possibly TRBD2 on 6 matching bases. The CDR3 consists of 15 residues. Deletions cut 3 bases from V and 0 bases from J, with 9 bases between. Looked up from germline, CDR1 is SGHRS and CDR2 is YFSETQ. The CDR3 loop reads CASSYGTANTGELFF. In DNA form, the CDR3 reads TGCGCCAGCAGCTACGGGACTGCGAACACCGGGGAGCTGTTTTTT.

The rearrangement links TRBV5-4 to TRBJ1-2; no reliable D call. Looked up from germline, CDR1 is SGHNT and CDR2 is YYREEE (reference sequence). This CDR3 comprises 15 residues. V dropped 0 bases and J dropped 2 bases, with 11 bases sitting between them. CDR3 sequence (DNA): TGTGCCAGCAGCTTGGAATATCAACGGAACTATGGCTACACCTTC. It encodes CASSLEYQRNYGYTF. Full variable domain (missing parts from reference TRBV5-4 and TRBJ1-2): ETGVTQSPTHLIKTRGQQVTLRCSSQSGHNTVSWYQQALGQGPQFIFQYYREEENGRGNFPPRFSGLQFPNYSSELNVNALELDDSALYLCASSLEYQRNYGYTFGSGTRLTVV.

V gene TRBV29-1 combines with J gene TRBJ2-7; possibly TRBD2 for D (6 bases). Trimming stripped 2 bases from V and 5 bases from J, with 13 bases between. CDR3 length: 13 residues. Germline loops: CDR1 SQVTM, CDR2 ANQGSEA. The CDR3 nucleotides are TGCAGCGTTGAAACGGGCGGGGAGGACGAGCAGTACTTC. Its translation: CSVETGGEDEQYF.

This clone showed up just a few times. The chain combines TRBV7-9 with TRBJ1-2; 7 bases align to TRBD1. CDR1 and CDR2 from the germline V gene are SEHNR and FQNEAQ (reference sequence). The CDR3 is 14 amino acids. The V segment lost 5 bases and the J segment 4 bases; nucleotides outside the gene matches: 7. CDR3 loop: CASSDRDRVYGYTF. The CDR3 nucleotides read TGTGCCAGCAGCGACCGGGACAGAGTCTATGGCTACACCTTC.

V usage is TRBV13 and J usage is TRBJ1-2; TRBD1 matches at 10 bases. This CDR3 has 16 amino acids. Trimming removed 5 bases from V and 4 bases from J; junction bases left unmatched: 10. The germline V gene has CDR1 PRHDT and CDR2 FYEKMQ (reference sequence). CDR3 sequence reads: CASSKHRDRGPYGYTF. The CDR3, as DNA: TGTGCCAGCAGCAAGCACCGGGACAGGGGCCCCTATGGCTACACCTTC.

This chain uses TRBV5-4 with TRBJ2-3; 10 nucleotides match TRBD2. J lost 5 bases, V lost 5 bases, and 5 bases had no gene match. This CDR3 is built from 14 residues. Germline assignment: CDR1 SGHNT and CDR2 YYREEE (reference sequence). Here the CDR3 reads CASSRGLAEDTQYF. The CDR3 DNA reads TGTGCCAGCAGTCGCGGACTAGCGGAAGATACGCAGTATTTT. The complete variable domain, with remaining parts taken from reference TRBV5-4 and TRBJ2-3, reads ETGVTQSPTHLIKTRGQQVTLRCSSQSGHNTVSWYQQALGQGPQFIFQYYREEENGRGNFPPRFSGLQFPNYSSELNVNALELDDSALYLCASSRGLAEDTQYFGPGTRLTVL.

This chain links TRBV10-1 with TRBJ1-2, with no clear D. The CDR3 covers 12 residues. Trimming pared 3 bases from V and 3 bases from J, leaving 5 bases between. Looked up from germline, CDR1 is WNHNN and CDR2 is SYGVQD (reference sequence). CDR3 amino acids: CASSDQDYGYTF. The DNA of the CDR3 is TGCGCCAGCAGTGATCAGGACTATGGCTACACCTTC.

This chain links TRBV19 with TRBJ1-5; possible D gene TRBD1, 6 bases. Germline assignment: CDR1 LNHDA and CDR2 SQIVND (reference sequence). This CDR3 spans 14 amino acids. The V end was cut by 4 bases, the J end by 6 bases, with 13 bases between. CDR3 DNA sequence: TGTGCCAGTAGTACGGACAGTGGTCGTCAGCCCCAGCATTTT. Amino acids: CASSTDSGRQPQHF.

This clone was detected once. The genes are TRBV14 and TRBJ1-4; 8 bases align to TRBD1. Per the germline V gene, CDR1 is SGHDN and CDR2 is FVKESK. V trimming: 0 bases; J trimming: 1 base; junction bases outside the gene matches: 7. This CDR3 has 18 residues. The CDR3 DNA is TGTGCCAGCAGCCAAGATCTCAGGGGGCGCGGAACTAATGAAAAACTGTTTTTT. Protein sequence: CASSQDLRGRGTNEKLFF.

The chain carries TRBV13 and TRBJ2-1; no reliable D call. V gave up 4 bases and J gave up 9 bases, with 13 bases separating them. CDR1 PRHDT and CDR2 FYEKMQ come from the germline V gene (reference sequence). The CDR3 sequence is 13 residues long. The DNA for the CDR3 is TGTGCCAGCAGCTCATCAGACTTGCTTGAGCAGTTCTTC. Residues: CASSSSDLLEQFF.

The chain employs TRBV6-6 and TRBJ2-7; weak D call: TRBD1 (6 bases). The length of the CDR3 is 15 residues. The V gene's germline CDR1 is MNHNY and CDR2 SVGAGI (reference sequence). The germline V and J ends were trimmed by 6 bases and 3 bases, with 18 bases remaining between them. CDR3 residues: CASSQPSGTLYEQYF. CDR3 sequence (DNA): TGTGCCAGCAGCCAGCCCTCCGGGACACTCTACGAGCAGTACTTC.

The chain carries TRBV7-3 and TRBJ1-5, with 7 bases identical to TRBD1. With 8 bases clipped from V and 5 bases from J, the junction kept 6 bases outside the gene matches. The CDR3 length is 13 residues. CDR1 is SGHTA, CDR2 FQGTGA, per germline. Written as DNA, the CDR3 is TGTGCCAGCGCACCCGACAGGGATCAGCCCCAGCATTTT. This translates into CASAPDRDQPQHF.

This clone appeared a few times. The chain links TRBV5-4 to TRBJ2-4; unclear D gene. Trimming took off 1 base at V and 8 bases at J, with 7 bases between the two ends. There are 12 residues in the CDR3. CDR1 is SGHNT and CDR2 is YYREEE in the germline V gene (reference sequence). The chain's CDR3 is CASSLPLDIQYF. CDR3 nucleotides: TGTGCCAGCAGCTTGCCCCTAGACATTCAGTACTTC.

The V gene is TRBV7-2, the J gene TRBJ2-1, with 9 nucleotides matching TRBD2. The germline V gene has CDR1 SGHTA and CDR2 FQGNSA. The CDR3 consists of 15 residues. Trimming took 2 bases from V and 7 from J; bases not matched to a gene: 6. The CDR3 nucleotides read TGTGCCAGCAGCTTACTAGCGGGGATGGGTAATGAGCAGTTCTTC. It translates to CASSLLAGMGNEQFF.

This chain uses TRBV19 with TRBJ1-6, with 7 nucleotides matching TRBD1. CDR3 length equals 15 residues. CDR1 is LNHDA and CDR2 is SQIVND in the germline V gene (reference sequence). V gave up 6 bases and J gave up 9 bases; unmatched junction bases: 11. The CDR3 loop is CASSNRDSLFSPLHF. DNA of the CDR3: TGTGCCAGTAGCAACCGGGACAGTCTATTTTCACCCCTCCACTTT.

This chain joins TRBV4-3 and TRBJ1-4; maybe TRBD1 (5 bases). The CDR3 sequence is 14 residues long. Germline assignment: CDR1 LGHNA and CDR2 YSLEER. Deletions cut 4 bases from V and 7 bases from J, with 13 bases between. CDR3 in amino acids: CASSPGVMSEKLFF. The DNA for the CDR3 is TGCGCCAGCAGCCCGGGGGTTATGAGTGAAAAACTGTTTTTT.

This clone was counted only a few times. The chain combines TRBV27 with TRBJ1-1; a possible D gene is TRBD1 (5 bases). The germline V gene encodes CDR1 MNHEY and CDR2 SMNVEV (reference sequence). The CDR3 has 15 residues. Trimming took off 9 bases at V and 0 bases at J, with 17 bases between the two ends. The CDR3 DNA reads as TGTGCCAGTACTAAGGGAGGGGTAATGAACACTGAAGCTTTCTTT. Translating gives CASTKGGVMNTEAFF.

As to this clone: The junction differs from germline at one of its ends, possibly a read error. The V call is TRBV7-9, the J call TRBJ1-2, with D unclear. Germline V gene sequence: CDR1 SEHNR, CDR2 FQNEAQ (reference sequence). The CDR3 totals 10 residues. The CDR3 DNA is TGTTCCAGCAGCTTCGGTGGCTACACCTTC. The encoded protein is CSSSFGGYTF. Looking up the rest from reference TRBV7-9 and TRBJ1-2 gives the full variable domain: DTGVSQNPRHKITKRGQNVTFRCDPISEHNRLYWYRQTLGQGPEFLTYFQNEAQLEKSRLLSDRFSAERPKGSFSTLEIQRTEQGDSAMYLCSSSFGGYTFGSGTRLTVV.

This clone was observed a few times. This chain uses TRBV6-1 with TRBJ2-3; TRBD2 matches 7 bases. Per germline, CDR1 MNHNS and CDR2 SASEGT. V lost 8 bases to trimming and J lost 3 bases; unmatched junction nucleotides: 8. The CDR3 sequence is 14 residues long. Here the CDR3 reads CASGLSGGTDTQYF. As DNA, the CDR3 is TGTGCCAGCGGTCTATCGGGGGGTACAGATACGCAGTATTTT.

This chain connects TRBV23-1 to TRBJ1-3; D perhaps matches TRBD1 (5 bases). TRBV23-1 is treated as an ORF (open reading frame) with a function not yet certain. Trimming cost V 0 bases and J 2 bases, with 11 bases left between them. The CDR3 length is 16 residues. CDR3 in DNA: TGCGCCAGCAGTCAATCGGGGCAGGACGCTGGAAACACCATATATTTT. Translating gives CASSQSGQDAGNTIYF.

The gene calls are TRBV4-1 and TRBJ2-7, with 8 nucleotides matching TRBD2. CDR1 is MGHRA and CDR2 is YSYEKL in the germline V gene. After removal of 3 bases from V and 6 bases from J, the junction contained 10 bases not matched to a gene. This CDR3 region has 15 residues. CDR3 sequence (DNA): TGCGCCAGCAGCCACCCCGGGAGGGAGGGTCCCGAGCAGTACTTC. It codes for CASSHPGREGPEQYF.

This chain uses TRBV27 with TRBJ2-3, with 9 nucleotides matching TRBD1. The CDR3 consists of 14 residues. CDR1 MNHEY and CDR2 SMNVEV come from the germline V gene (reference sequence). Germline trimming cut 6 bases from V and 3 bases from J; bases unmatched to any gene: 4. As DNA, the CDR3 is TGTGCCAGCAGGCGGGACAGGGTGACAGATACGCAGTATTTT. The encoded protein is CASRRDRVTDTQYF.

The chain couples TRBV18 to TRBJ1-6, with no clear D. This CDR3 comprises 15 residues. V lost 3 bases and J lost 7, with 13 bases in between. CDR1 KGHSH and CDR2 LQKENI come from the germline V gene. In nucleotides, the CDR3 is TGTGCCAGCTCACCGAACGGGATAGTGAATTCACCCCTCCACTTT. This translates into CASSPNGIVNSPLHF.

This clone was seen only a few times. The chain has TRBV5-6 and TRBJ2-3; TRBD2 agrees at 7 bases. CDR3 length equals 15 residues. CDR1 is SGHDT and CDR2 is YYEEEE in the germline V gene. With 2 bases clipped from V and 5 bases from J, the junction kept 8 bases outside the gene matches. In DNA form, the CDR3 reads TGTGCCAGCAGCTTCGGGGCGGGGGATAAAGATACGCAGTATTTT. Translation: CASSFGAGDKDTQYF.